The clone carrying this T cell receptor beta chain was detected a few times. As yet, its antigen is unknown. Clones were sequenced by immunoSEQ multiplex PCR, and TCRdb holds only the in-frame ones, with some missing. The sample has roughly 90,000 clones, around 89% seen once. The germline CDR1 and CDR2 sequences are MNHNS and SASEGT. This CDR3 spans 13 amino acids. Trimming shortened V by 5 bases and J by 7 bases, and 14 bases separated the two germline ends. The record originates from a study of graft-versus-host responses after intestinal transplantation. Study details: Grafts were multivisceral, liver-intestinal, or isolated intestinal.

Overall study findings and caveats: GvH clones were found in recipient marrow; some appeared first in ileum or blood.

This chain links TRBV6-1 with TRBJ1-1; D possibly corresponds to TRBD1 (5 bases). This clonotype was obtained from a human donor who was the organ donor for an intestinal transplant. The sequencing here drew on unstimulated CD4+ T cells sorted from spleen or lymph node cells, taken before transplant. The CDR3 nucleotides read TGTGCCAGCAGTAGCCGGGCCGGGGGTGAAGCTTTCTTT. The encoded protein is CASSSRAGGEAFF.